This T cell receptor (beta chain) was sequenced in a study of neurological immune-mediated disorders (dated by TCRdb to the late 2010s). Notes on the research overall: Of the approximately 34 multiple sclerosis patients, around 31 had relapsing-remitting MS and 3 had secondary progressive MS. The 106 TCR-beta libraries covered PBMC samples along with longitudinal samples, technical triplicates, and paired sorted CD4+ and CD8+ T-cell subsets. Peripheral blood TCR-beta repertoires from patients with HTLV-I-associated myelopathy (HAM/TSP), patients with multiple sclerosis, and healthy controls were compared in the study using UMI-based sequencing. The cohort was made up of approximately 65 subjects, consisting of some 14 HAM/TSP patients, some 34 multiple sclerosis patients and about 20 healthy controls.

For the unsorted PBMC libraries, 2 million PBMCs were stored in RNAlater at -80 degrees C until RNA extraction and were used to generate the libraries. The multiple sclerosis patients were enrolled in a US clinical protocol that evaluated disease progression with magnetic resonance imaging. Peripheral blood underwent Ficoll-Hypaque density gradient centrifugation to isolate PBMCs, which were then cryopreserved in liquid nitrogen. Many counts were recorded for this clonotype. Its cognate antigen has yet to be identified. One base away there is no much larger clone; base qualities are not given. CDR1 and CDR2 (MGHRA, YSYEKL) derive from the germline V gene. Trimming removed 3 bases from V and 1 base from J; the gene matches leave 4 bases unexplained. Its CDR3 holds 15 amino acids, cysteine through phenylalanine. Solely the CDR3 DNA is kept, with 45 bases framed from the first base. General findings and caveats noted by the study authors: In a phylogenetic analysis, the repertoires of 18 out of 34 MS patients fell into a single cluster of related CDR3 sequences, pointing to a possible signature at the repertoire level. No clinical or MRI features were associated with the MS cluster, and the authors said that larger cohorts are needed. No identical CDR3 amino acid sequences were found to be shared among expanded clones across subjects, suggesting that TCR-beta repertoires were private in all groups. TCR clonal expansion was highest in HAM/TSP patients and lowest in MS patients, with MS patients falling below even healthy controls.

To synthesize cDNA, template-switch 5'RACE was performed with a primer carrying a 10-nucleotide random unique molecular identifier so that each TCR transcript was tagged. Every sequencing run covered 15-18 subjects and yielded more than 160 million TCR-beta sequences. Total RNA was extracted with the RNeasy kit. The KAPA Real-time Library Amplification kit was used to amplify TCR-beta VDJ regions with primers targeting the TCR constant region and the 5'RACE anchor. Sample indexes and Illumina adaptors were added in a first PCR, after which library yield was increased in a second PCR. After Ampure bead purification, the TCR product of roughly 650 bp was size-selected on a 2% E-gel SizeSelection system. Before pooling, libraries had their quality checked on a Bioanalyzer, their concentration measured with Qubit, and their quantity determined with the Kapa Library Quantification kit. Paired-end 2 x 150 bp sequencing of the libraries was performed on an Illumina HiSeq 2500. To increase sequence diversity, roughly 24-32% phiX was spiked into each library pool. In the authors' own workflow: Quality-filtered reads were processed with the UMI-based MiGEC pipeline, which removed over 85% of raw TCR sequences during error correction. VDJ genes were aligned to IMGT germline references, and each clonotype was defined by a unique CDR3 amino acid sequence together with V-J genes. Clonal expansion, Shannon diversity, and CDR3 relatedness (CalcPairwiseDistances, ClusterSamples) were evaluated with VDJtools, and phylogenetic trees were built with CLCbio workbench. A clone was classed as expanded if it had 8 or more unique UMIs, a cutoff based on coefficient-of-variation modelling across technical triplicates. TCRdb applied fastp at Q25 and MiXCR to the public reads, then kept only in-frame beta chains. Each CDR3 protein appears once, grouped with its most common genes and DNA. Here the V and J calls rest on TCRdb's processing, not on the authors' analysis. The sample profile shows about 69,000 distinct CDR3 sequences; about 4.2% of them were found once. The ten largest clones add up to roughly 1.4% of the sample.

The chain links TRBV4-1 with TRBJ2-7, and TRBD1 matches 9 of the central bases. This clonotype was obtained from a man aged 25-40 years with multiple sclerosis. Sequencing was performed on PBMCs. Here the CDR3 is given as CASSQAGTGSYEQYF. The nucleotides are TGCGCCAGCAGCCAGGCCGGGACAGGGTCCTACGAGCAGTACTTC.